The 18 T cell receptor beta chains below all came from one sample that was sequenced in a study of T cell responses to AZD1222 COVID-19 vaccine. Assay used: immunoSEQ multiplex PCR; TCRdb lists only in-frame clones, some missing. The profile shows more than 95,000 clones, 88% of them singletons. Sequencing used peripheral blood, obtained on day 0 of AZD1222 vaccination. The source of these receptors is an adult in good health.

The rearrangement joins TRBV29-1 to TRBJ1-2, with TRBD1 identical over 10 bases. In germline, CDR1 is SQVTM, CDR2 ANQGSEA. CDR3 length: 16 residues. With V trimmed by 1 base and J by 5 bases, 10 bases remained unmatched. The CDR3 DNA sequence: TGCAGCGTTGAAGCCCACCCGGGACAGGGGCCGTATGGCTACACCTTC. Translating gives CSVEAHPGQGPYGYTF.

This clone was seen only a few times. The chain couples TRBV29-1 to TRBJ1-1; D not certain. Germline lookup yields CDR1 SQVTM and CDR2 ANQGSEA. The CDR3 has 13 amino acids. V was cut by 2 bases and J by 4 bases, with 11 bases left in between. CDR3 nucleotides: TGCAGCGTTGAACGAGGCAGGATCACTGAAGCTTTCTTT. Protein sequence: CSVERGRITEAFF.

A word on this clone: The junction shows a germline mismatch at one end, possibly a read error. V and J are TRBV3-1 (or the pseudogene TRBV3-2) and TRBJ1-2; maybe TRBD1 (6 bases). This CDR3 region has 11 residues. Germline lookup yields CDR1 LGHDT and CDR2 YNNKEL (reference sequence). CDR3 nucleotide sequence: TGTGCCAGCAGCCAATCCTCCGACAGGCGATTC. Amino acids: CASSQSSDRRF.

This clone was found once. The gene calls are TRBV6-5 and TRBJ1-1; tentative D call: TRBD1 (5 bases). This CDR3 is built from 14 residues. The germline gives CDR1 MNHEY, CDR2 SVGAGI. The germline V and J ends were trimmed by 5 bases and 0 bases, with 10 bases remaining between them. In nucleotides, the CDR3 is TGTGCCAGCAGTCGGGACTTTCTGAACACTGAAGCTTTCTTT. Its translation: CASSRDFLNTEAFF.

The chain joins TRBV6-5 to TRBJ2-2; D is uncertain. Germline CDR1 MNHEY, CDR2 SVGAGI. This CDR3 spans 15 amino acids. V was clipped by 6 bases and J by 3 bases, with 14 bases between them. The CDR3 reads CASSPRPTYTGELFF. The CDR3 nucleotides read TGTGCCAGCAGCCCCCGACCGACATACACCGGGGAGCTGTTTTTT.

The rearrangement uses TRBV9 and TRBJ2-7; D might be TRBD1 (5 bases). V was clipped by 0 bases and J by 6 bases, with 10 bases between them. Germline V gene sequence: CDR1 SGDLS, CDR2 YYNGEE. The CDR3 has 13 residues. For the CDR3, the DNA is TGTGCCAGCAGCGTAGAGAGGACATCCGAGCAGTACTTC. Translating it yields CASSVERTSEQYF.

The J gene is TRBJ2-1, the V gene TRBV15; 10 bases agree with TRBD2. V shed 0 bases, J shed 6 bases, and the junction held 5 bases outside the gene matches. From germline, CDR1 is LNHNV and CDR2 YYDKDF (reference sequence). The CDR3 runs 16 residues. The CDR3 nucleotides read TGTGCCACCAGCAGAGATCTGGCTAGCGGGAGCAATGAGCAGTTCTTC. Translating gives CATSRDLASGSNEQFF.

The V and J genes are TRBV28 and TRBJ2-5, with D perhaps assigned TRBD1 or TRBD2 (5 bases each). There are 14 residues in the CDR3. Trimming took 2 bases from V and 7 from J, leaving 14 bases between them. CDR1 and CDR2 from the germline V gene are MDHEN and SYDVKM. CDR3 protein: CASSLGQPEGTQYF. For the CDR3, the DNA is TGTGCCAGCAGTTTAGGACAACCCGAGGGGACCCAGTACTTC.

The chain carries TRBV15 and TRBJ1-3; perhaps TRBD1 as D (5 bases). From germline, CDR1 is LNHNV and CDR2 YYDKDF (reference sequence). The CDR3 totals 16 residues. V gave up 0 bases and J gave up 0 bases, with 9 bases separating them. CDR3 nucleotides: TGTGCCACCAGCAGAGATCGGGGCAACTCTGGAAACACCATATATTTT. Translated: CATSRDRGNSGNTIYF. The entire variable domain, with the rest obtained from reference TRBV15 and TRBJ1-3, is as follows: DAMVIQNPRYQVTQFGKPVTLSCSQTLNHNVMYWYQQKSSQAPKLLFHYYDKDFNNEADTPDNFQSRRPNTSFCFLDIRSPGLGDTAMYLCATSRDRGNSGNTIYFGEGSWLTVV.

A single count supports this clone. J is TRBJ1-2 and V is TRBV27; 7 bases are shared with TRBD1. The CDR3 length is 13 residues. Trimming removed 6 bases from V and 3 bases from J; junction bases left unmatched: 4. CDR1 is MNHEY and CDR2 is SMNVEV in the germline V gene (reference sequence). The CDR3 here is CASRLGQDYGYTF. CDR3 nucleotides: TGTGCCAGCAGACTCGGACAGGACTATGGCTACACCTTC.

Turning to this clone: Sequence at one end of the junction differs from germline and may be a read error. The chain has TRBV12-3 or TRBV12-4 and TRBJ2-7; possible D gene TRBD1, 6 bases. CDR3 length equals 13 residues. The CDR3 DNA follows: TGTGCCAGCAGTTTTTCGGGACATTACGGGCAGTACTTC. This sequence encodes CASSFSGHYGQYF.

The chain employs TRBV6-5 and TRBJ1-2, with 10 bases identical to TRBD1. The CDR3 length is 14 residues. The J segment lost 1 base and the V segment lost 8 bases, leaving 4 bases of the junction unmatched. Per germline, CDR1 MNHEY and CDR2 SVGAGI. The CDR3 DNA sequence: TGTGCCAGCGGGGACAGGGGCTTTAACTATGGCTACACCTTC. It is translated as CASGDRGFNYGYTF.

This clone appeared a single time. J is TRBJ1-5 and V is TRBV6-2 or TRBV6-3, with a tentative D call TRBD1 (5 bases). The V end was cut by 1 base, the J end by 11 bases, with 6 bases between. CDR3 size: 11 residues. CDR1 MNHEY and CDR2 SVGEGT come from the germline V gene. The CDR3: CASSYLGAQHF. The CDR3 nucleotides read TGTGCCAGCAGTTACTTAGGGGCCCAGCATTTT.

The V and J genes are TRBV6-4 and TRBJ2-1; TRBD1 agrees at 11 bases. The CDR3 length is 16 residues. V lost 4 bases, J lost 9 bases, and 11 bases stayed unmatched. Germline V lookup: CDR1 MRHNA, CDR2 SNTAGT. The CDR3 reads CASSALGQGAHGEQFF. The CDR3 DNA is TGTGCCAGCAGTGCTTTAGGACAGGGGGCGCATGGTGAGCAGTTCTTC.

The chain employs TRBV15 and TRBJ1-2; D is perhaps TRBD1 (5 bases). Looked up from germline, CDR1 is LNHNV and CDR2 is YYDKDF (reference sequence). The V gene lost 2 bases and the J gene lost 3 bases, with 10 bases spanning the gap. The CDR3 is 14 amino acids. The CDR3 DNA is TGTGCCACCAGCAGAAGCGACAGATACTATGGCTACACCTTC. Translated, it gives CATSRSDRYYGYTF.

This clone appeared once. The chain is built from TRBV27 and TRBJ2-5; 13 positions match TRBD2. The CDR3 length is 18 residues. V trimming: 0 bases; J trimming: 0 bases; junction bases outside the gene matches: 4. Germline V lookup: CDR1 MNHEY, CDR2 SMNVEV (reference sequence). The CDR3 protein is CASSLSGTSGANQETQYF. CDR3 DNA sequence: TGTGCCAGCAGTTTATCTGGGACTAGCGGGGCCAACCAAGAGACCCAGTACTTC.

V and J are TRBV7-9 and TRBJ1-2; D uncertain. V lost 0 bases to trimming and J lost 4 bases, with 9 bases between them. CDR1 SEHNR and CDR2 FQNEAQ come from the germline V gene (reference sequence). The CDR3 is 14 amino acids. The CDR3: CASSLAGPGYGYTF. As DNA, the CDR3 is TGTGCCAGCAGCTTAGCTGGGCCCGGCTATGGCTACACCTTC.

The genes are TRBV2 and TRBJ1-5, with D unclear. CDR1 SNHLY and CDR2 FYNNEI come from the germline V gene. Trimming cost V 8 bases and J 3 bases, with 8 bases left between them. The CDR3 contains 12 residues. The CDR3 spells CASSRLNQPQHF. The CDR3 DNA sequence: TGTGCCAGCTCAAGGCTCAATCAGCCCCAGCATTTT.